Sequencing of this T cell receptor beta chain was carried out in a study of T cell responses to AZD1222 COVID-19 vaccine. Assay: immunoSEQ multiplex PCR; the TCRdb copy retains only in-frame clones and omits some. The data hold fewer than 150,000 clones, with about nine tenths observed a single time. CDR1 is KGHSH and CDR2 is LQKENI in the germline V gene. V lost 3 bases to trimming and J lost 7 bases; unmatched junction nucleotides: 5. This CDR3 has 13 amino acids. Pooling of second doses given at about 4 or about 12 weeks was done. This chain uses TRBV18 with TRBJ1-1; TRBD1 aligns across 7 bases. Sequenced material: peripheral blood, taken 28 days after the second AZD1222 dose. This clonotype was sampled from an adult who received the AZD1222 COVID-19 vaccine. The CDR3 DNA sequence: TGTGCCAGCTCACCCGGGACAGAGATTGAAGCTTTCTTT. It translates to CASSPGTEIEAFF.